This T cell receptor (beta chain) was recovered during a study of identical twins. Germline V gene sequence: CDR1 ENHRY, CDR2 SYGVKD. The CDR3 contains 16 residues. V trimming: 6 bases; J trimming: 4 bases; junction bases outside the gene matches: 11. This clonotype has just a few counts. TCRdb processed the 5' RACE reads anew with MiXCR; each CDR3 protein has one entry. The sample lists a few hundred thousand distinct CDR3 sequences, less than 9.5% seen once, with approximately 6.6% in the top ten. Healthy Caucasian individuals made up all the donors. Separately, the same data were catalogued under a study of yellow fever vaccine responses in identical twins.

V gene TRBV10-3 combines with J gene TRBJ2-3; 9 nucleotides agree with TRBD2. The TCR was taken from a woman between 18 and 29 years old in good health. Material for sequencing was CD8+ T cells sorted from blood. CDR3: CAIRGISGGSPDTQYF. CDR3 sequence (DNA): TGTGCCATCAGAGGAATAAGCGGGGGGTCTCCAGATACGCAGTATTTT.